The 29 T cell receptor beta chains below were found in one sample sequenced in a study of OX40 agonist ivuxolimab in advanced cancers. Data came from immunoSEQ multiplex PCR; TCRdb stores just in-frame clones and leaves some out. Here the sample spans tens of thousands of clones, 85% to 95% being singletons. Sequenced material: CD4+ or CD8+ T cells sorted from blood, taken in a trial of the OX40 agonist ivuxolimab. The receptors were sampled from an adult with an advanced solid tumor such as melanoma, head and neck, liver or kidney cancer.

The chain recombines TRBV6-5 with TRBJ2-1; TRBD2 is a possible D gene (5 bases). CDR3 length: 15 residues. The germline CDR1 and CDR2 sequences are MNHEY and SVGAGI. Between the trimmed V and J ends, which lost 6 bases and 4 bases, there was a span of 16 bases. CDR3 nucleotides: TGTGCCAGCAGGGACTCCTACCCCACTTACAATGAGCAGTTCTTC. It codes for CASRDSYPTYNEQFF.

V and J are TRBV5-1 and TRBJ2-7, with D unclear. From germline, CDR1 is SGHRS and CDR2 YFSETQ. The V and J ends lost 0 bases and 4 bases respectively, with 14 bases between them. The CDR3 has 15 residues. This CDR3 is CASSLADYEAYEQYF. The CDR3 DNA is TGCGCCAGCAGCTTGGCCGATTATGAGGCTTACGAGCAGTACTTC.

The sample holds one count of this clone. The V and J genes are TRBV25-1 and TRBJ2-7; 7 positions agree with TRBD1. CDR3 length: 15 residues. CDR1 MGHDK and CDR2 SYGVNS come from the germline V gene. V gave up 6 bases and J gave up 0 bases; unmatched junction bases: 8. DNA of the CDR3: TGTGCCAGCAGCCAAGACAGGGCCCCCTCCTACGAGCAGTACTTC. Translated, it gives CASSQDRAPSYEQYF.

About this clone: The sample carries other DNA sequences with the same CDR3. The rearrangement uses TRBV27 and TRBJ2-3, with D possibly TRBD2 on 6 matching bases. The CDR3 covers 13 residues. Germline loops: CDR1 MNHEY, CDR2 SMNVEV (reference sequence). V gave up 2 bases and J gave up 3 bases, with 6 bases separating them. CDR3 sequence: CASSLGGTDTQYF. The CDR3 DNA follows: TGTGCCAGCAGTTTAGGGGGGACAGATACGCAGTATTTT.

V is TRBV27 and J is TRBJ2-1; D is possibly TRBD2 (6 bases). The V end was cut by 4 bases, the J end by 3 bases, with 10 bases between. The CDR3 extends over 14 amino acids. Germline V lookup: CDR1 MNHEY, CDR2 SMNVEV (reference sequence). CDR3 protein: CASSWRDLYNEQFF. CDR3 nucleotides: TGTGCCAGCAGTTGGAGGGATCTCTACAATGAGCAGTTCTTC.

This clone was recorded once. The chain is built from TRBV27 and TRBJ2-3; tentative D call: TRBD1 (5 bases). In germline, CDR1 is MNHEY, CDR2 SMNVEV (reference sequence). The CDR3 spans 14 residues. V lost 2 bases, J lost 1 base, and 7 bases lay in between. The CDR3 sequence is CASSLVRGTDTQYF. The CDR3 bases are TGTGCCAGCAGTTTAGTCAGGGGCACAGATACGCAGTATTTT.

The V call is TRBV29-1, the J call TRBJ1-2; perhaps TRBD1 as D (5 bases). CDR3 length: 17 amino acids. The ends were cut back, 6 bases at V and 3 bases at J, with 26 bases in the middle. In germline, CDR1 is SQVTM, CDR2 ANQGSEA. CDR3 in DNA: TGCAGCGTCGGCCATCTCCAGGGTTCATTTGGGGACTATGGCTACACCTTC. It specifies CSVGHLQGSFGDYGYTF.

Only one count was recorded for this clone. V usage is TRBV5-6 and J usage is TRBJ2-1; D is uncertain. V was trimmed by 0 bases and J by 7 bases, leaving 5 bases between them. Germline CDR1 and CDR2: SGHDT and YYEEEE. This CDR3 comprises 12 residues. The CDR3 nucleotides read TGTGCCAGCAGCTTGGGGGTAAATGAGCAGTTCTTC. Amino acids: CASSLGVNEQFF.

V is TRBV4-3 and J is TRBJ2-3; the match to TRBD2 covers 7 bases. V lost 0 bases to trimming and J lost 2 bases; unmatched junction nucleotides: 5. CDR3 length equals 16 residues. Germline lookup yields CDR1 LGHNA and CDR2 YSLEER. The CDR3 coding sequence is TGCGCCAGCAGCCAAGAGGTGGGACTACCCACAGATACGCAGTATTTT. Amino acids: CASSQEVGLPTDTQYF.

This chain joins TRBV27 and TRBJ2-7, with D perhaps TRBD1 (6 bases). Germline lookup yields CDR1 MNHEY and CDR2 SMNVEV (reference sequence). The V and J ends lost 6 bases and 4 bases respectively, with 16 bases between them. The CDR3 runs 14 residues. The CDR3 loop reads CASRWGNQGYEQYF. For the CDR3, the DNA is TGTGCCAGCAGATGGGGCAACCAGGGGTACGAGCAGTACTTC.

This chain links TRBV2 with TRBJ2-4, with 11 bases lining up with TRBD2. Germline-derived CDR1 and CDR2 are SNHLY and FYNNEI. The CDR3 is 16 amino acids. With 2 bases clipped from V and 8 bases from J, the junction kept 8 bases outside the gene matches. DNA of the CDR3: TGTGCCAGCAGTGAACTAGCGGGGGGCACCAGGGACATTCAGTACTTC. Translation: CASSELAGGTRDIQYF.

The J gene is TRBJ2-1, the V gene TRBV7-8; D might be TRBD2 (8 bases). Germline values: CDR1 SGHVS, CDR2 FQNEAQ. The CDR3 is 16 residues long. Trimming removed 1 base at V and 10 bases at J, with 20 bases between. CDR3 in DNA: TGTGCCAGCAGCTTAGGCCCCGGACTAGCAGGGGGGGAGCAGTTCTTC. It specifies CASSLGPGLAGGEQFF.

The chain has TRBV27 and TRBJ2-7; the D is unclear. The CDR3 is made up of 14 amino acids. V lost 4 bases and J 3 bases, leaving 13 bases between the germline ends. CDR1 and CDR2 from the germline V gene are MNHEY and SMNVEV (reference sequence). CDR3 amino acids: CASSSYTGDYEQYF. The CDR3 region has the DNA TGTGCCAGCAGTTCCTACACGGGCGACTACGAGCAGTACTTC.

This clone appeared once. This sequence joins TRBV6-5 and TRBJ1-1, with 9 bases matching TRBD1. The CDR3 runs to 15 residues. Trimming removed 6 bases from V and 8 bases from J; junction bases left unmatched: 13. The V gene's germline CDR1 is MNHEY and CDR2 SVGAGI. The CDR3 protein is CASRIGTGFTEEAFF. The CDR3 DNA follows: TGTGCCAGCAGAATAGGGACAGGGTTCACGGAGGAAGCTTTCTTT.

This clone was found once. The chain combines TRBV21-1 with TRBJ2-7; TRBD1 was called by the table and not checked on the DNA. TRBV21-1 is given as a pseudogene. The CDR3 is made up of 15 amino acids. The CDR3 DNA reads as TGTGCCAGCAGCAAATCGCAGGGGGTGCCGTGCGAGCAGTACTTC. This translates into CASSKSQGVPCEQYF.

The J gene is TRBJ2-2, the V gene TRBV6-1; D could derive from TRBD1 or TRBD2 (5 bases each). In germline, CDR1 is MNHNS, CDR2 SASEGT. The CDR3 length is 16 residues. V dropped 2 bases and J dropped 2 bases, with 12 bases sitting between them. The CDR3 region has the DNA TGTGCCAGCAGTGAATGGGACCGGGAAAACACCGGGGAGCTGTTTTTT. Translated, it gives CASSEWDRENTGELFF.

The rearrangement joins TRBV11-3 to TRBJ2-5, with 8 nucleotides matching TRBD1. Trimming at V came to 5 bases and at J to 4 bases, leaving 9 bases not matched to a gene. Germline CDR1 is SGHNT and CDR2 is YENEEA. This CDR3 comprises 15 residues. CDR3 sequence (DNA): TGTGCCAGCAGCCAGGGGGCAGGGGCACTAGAGACCCAGTACTTC. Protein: CASSQGAGALETQYF.

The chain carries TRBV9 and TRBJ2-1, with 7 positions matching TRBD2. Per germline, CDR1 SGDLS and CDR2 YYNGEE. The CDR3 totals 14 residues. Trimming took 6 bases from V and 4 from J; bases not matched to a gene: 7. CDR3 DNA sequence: TGTGCCAGCACCGGGCGGGAGCCTTACAATGAGCAGTTCTTC. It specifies CASTGREPYNEQFF. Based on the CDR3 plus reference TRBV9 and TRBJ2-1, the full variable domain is DSGVTQTPKHLITATGQRVTLRCSPRSGDLSVYWYQQSLDQGLQFLIQYYNGEERAKGNILERFSAQQFPDLHSELNLSSLELGDSALYFCASTGREPYNEQFFGPGTRLTVL.

The CDR3 loop is CASSYGLSSGNTIYF. The CDR3 nucleotides are TGTGCCAGCAGTTACGGGCTCTCCTCTGGAAACACCATATATTTT. The V and J genes are TRBV6-5 and TRBJ1-3; D unresolved. V gave up 2 bases and J gave up 0 bases, with 8 bases separating them. Germline CDR1 MNHEY, CDR2 SVGAGI. CDR3 length: 15 amino acids.

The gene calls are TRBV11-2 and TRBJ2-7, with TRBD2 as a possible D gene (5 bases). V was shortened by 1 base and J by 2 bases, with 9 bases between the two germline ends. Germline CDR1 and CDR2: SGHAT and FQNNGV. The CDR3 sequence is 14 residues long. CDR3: CASSLGSGTYEQYF. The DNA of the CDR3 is TGTGCCAGCAGCTTAGGTTCGGGAACCTACGAGCAGTACTTC.

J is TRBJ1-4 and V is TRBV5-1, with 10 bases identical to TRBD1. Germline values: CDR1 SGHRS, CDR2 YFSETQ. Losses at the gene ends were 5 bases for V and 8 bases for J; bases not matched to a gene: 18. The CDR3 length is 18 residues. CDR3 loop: CASRLVDRGPGLGEKLFF. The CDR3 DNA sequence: TGCGCCAGCAGACTAGTTGACAGGGGGCCGGGTCTGGGCGAAAAACTGTTTTTT.

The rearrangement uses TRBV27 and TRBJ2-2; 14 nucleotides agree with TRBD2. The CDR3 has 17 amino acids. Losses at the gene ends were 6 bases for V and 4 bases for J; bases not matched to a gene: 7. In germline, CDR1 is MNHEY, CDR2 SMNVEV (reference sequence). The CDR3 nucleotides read TGTGCCAGCAGAGGGACTAGCGGGGGAGACCCCACCGGGGAGCTGTTTTTT. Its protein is CASRGTSGGDPTGELFF.

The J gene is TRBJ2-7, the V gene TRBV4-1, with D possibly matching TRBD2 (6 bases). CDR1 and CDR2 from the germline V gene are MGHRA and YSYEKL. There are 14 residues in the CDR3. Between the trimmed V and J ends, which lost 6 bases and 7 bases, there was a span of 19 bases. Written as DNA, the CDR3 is TGCGCCAGCAGTCCCGCCGGCCCCGGGGGTGAGCAGTACTTC. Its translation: CASSPAGPGGEQYF.

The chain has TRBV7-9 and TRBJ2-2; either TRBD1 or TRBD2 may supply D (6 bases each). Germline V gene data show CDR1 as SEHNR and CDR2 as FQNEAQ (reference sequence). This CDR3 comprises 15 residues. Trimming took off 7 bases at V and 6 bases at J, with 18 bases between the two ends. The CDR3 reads CASTSGAGPSGELFF. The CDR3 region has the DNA TGTGCCAGCACCTCAGGGGCGGGGCCCTCCGGGGAGCTGTTTTTT.

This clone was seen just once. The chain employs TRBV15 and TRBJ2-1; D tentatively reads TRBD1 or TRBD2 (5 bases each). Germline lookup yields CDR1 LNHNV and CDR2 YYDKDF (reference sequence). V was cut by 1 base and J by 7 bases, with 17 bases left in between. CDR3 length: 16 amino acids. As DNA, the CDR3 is TGTGCCACCAGCAGAGGTAGGGGACCCCATGCGAATGAGCAGTTCTTC. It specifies CATSRGRGPHANEQFF.

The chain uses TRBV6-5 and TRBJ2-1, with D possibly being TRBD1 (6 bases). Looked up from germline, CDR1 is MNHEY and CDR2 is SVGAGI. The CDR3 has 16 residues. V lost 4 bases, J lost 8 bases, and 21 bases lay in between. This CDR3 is CASSSSIYAQGYEQFF. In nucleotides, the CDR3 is TGTGCCAGCAGTTCATCCATATACGCTCAGGGGTATGAGCAGTTCTTC.

CDR3 loop: CATNPGPGQGRQETQYF. CDR3 nucleotides: TGTGCCACCAACCCAGGGCCGGGACAGGGACGTCAAGAGACCCAGTACTTC. The J gene is TRBJ2-5, the V gene TRBV15; TRBD1 matches at 9 bases. Trimming removed 7 bases from V and 2 bases from J; junction bases left unmatched: 14. This CDR3 has 17 residues. Germline assignment: CDR1 LNHNV and CDR2 YYDKDF (reference sequence).

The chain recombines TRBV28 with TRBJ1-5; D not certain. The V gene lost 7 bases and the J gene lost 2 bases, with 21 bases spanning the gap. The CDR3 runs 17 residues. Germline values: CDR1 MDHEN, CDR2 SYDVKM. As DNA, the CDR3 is TGTGCCAGCACGTACGGGCCTTCCCGTGGAGGCAATCAGCCCCAGCATTTT. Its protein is CASTYGPSRGGNQPQHF.

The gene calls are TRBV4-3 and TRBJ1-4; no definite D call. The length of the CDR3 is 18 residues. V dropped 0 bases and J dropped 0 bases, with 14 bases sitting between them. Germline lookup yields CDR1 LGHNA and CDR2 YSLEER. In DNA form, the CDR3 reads TGCGCCAGCAGCCAAGATTATGTCGGGAAAACAACTAATGAAAAACTGTTTTTT. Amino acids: CASSQDYVGKTTNEKLFF.